The rows below give T cell receptor beta chains drawn from one sample of a study of regulatory T cells in long-lasting Graves disease. TCRdb reanalysed the multiplex PCR reads using MiXCR and keeps one entry per CDR3 protein. Of about 450,000 distinct CDR3 sequences in the sample, less than 25% were seen once. The sequenced sample was peripheral blood mononuclear cells (PBMCs), obtained when the disease was refractory, from a patient treated with antithyroid drugs. The receptor source for this set is a female donor with Graves disease. CDR3s include the opening cysteine and the closing phenylalanine or tryptophan. Fields, in order: D gene, J gene, V gene, clone size, CDR3 DNA, CDR3 protein. The D gene is left open where the match is weak. Rows may omit the clone size; those that give it use once, few, many or a size class.

NA	TRBJ1-5	TRBV7-2	many	TGTGCCAGCAACCTCCCTGGACAGCCCCAGCATTTT	CASNLPGQPQHF
NA	TRBJ1-1	TRBV7-3	NA	TGTGCCAGCAGCTCCGCACCAGGGGAAGCTATGAACACTGAAGCTTTCTTT	CASSSAPGEAMNTEAFF
NA	TRBJ1-1	TRBV30	NA	TGTGCCTGGATCCGCCTAAGGTCGAGCGTTCTTTATGAAGCTTTCTTT	CAWIRLRSSVLYEAFF
NA	TRBJ1-1	TRBV4-2	NA	TGTGCCAGCAGACTCAGGGAAATGAACACTGAAGCTTTCTTT	CASRLREMNTEAFF
NA	TRBJ1-2	TRBV29-1	NA	TGCAGCGTTCTACGGCAGGGAAGCGGCTACACCTTC	CSVLRQGSGYTF
NA	TRBJ1-1	TRBV13	NA	TGTGCCAGCACCCCGGGACACTTGACACCCCGAGCTTTCTTT	CASTPGHLTPRAFF
NA	TRBJ1-5	TRBV6-1	few	TGTGCCAGCACCGAGGGCGGTCAGCCCCAGCATTTT	CASTEGGQPQHF
TRBD1	TRBJ2-5	TRBV28	many	TGTGCCAGCATCCGAGGGACAGGGGGCGGAGAGACCCAGTACTTC	CASIRGTGGGETQYF
NA	TRBJ2-2	TRBV12-3/TRBV12-4	many	TGTGCCACCTCCATTGGGACAAACACCGGGGAGCTGTTTTTT	CATSIGTNTGELFF
TRBD1	TRBJ2-7	TRBV20-1	NA	TGCAAGACAGGGGACCCTTACGAGCAGTACTTC	CKTGDPYEQYF
TRBD1	TRBJ2-7	TRBV12-3/TRBV12-4	many	TGTGCCAGCAGTACGGGACAGGGGCGCTACGAGCAGTACTTC	CASSTGQGRYEQYF
NA	TRBJ2-6	TRBV6-1	many	TGTGCCAGCAATAGGGCCTCTGGGGCCAACGTCCTGACTTTC	CASNRASGANVLTF
NA	TRBJ2-1	TRBV20-1	NA	TGCAGTGCTAGAAGGGCGCCCCTCGAAGAGCAGTTCTTC	CSARRAPLEEQFF
TRBD1	TRBJ1-1	TRBV6-1	many	TGTGCCAGCACACAGCAGGGGGAGAGTGAAGCTTTCTTT	CASTQQGESEAFF
NA	TRBJ2-7	TRBV12-3/TRBV12-4	many	TGTGCCAGCAGTTTACCTTCACTCACCTACGAGCAGTACTTC	CASSLPSLTYEQYF
TRBD1	TRBJ1-6	TRBV3-1	few	TGTGCCAGCAGCCAAGCAGGGGGTAATTCACCCCTCCACTTT	CASSQAGGNSPLHF
TRBD1	TRBJ1-2	TRBV28	NA	TGTGCCAGCAGTTTAATCCCGGGACAGGGGGTTTTTGGCTACACCTTC	CASSLIPGQGVFGYTF
NA	TRBJ2-4	TRBV6-5	NA	TGTGCCAGCAGTTACGAGGGAAGGACCAAAAACATTCAGTACTTC	CASSYEGRTKNIQYF
NA	TRBJ2-1	TRBV24-1	many	TGTGCCACCAGTATAACAAGGAATGAGCAGTTCTTC	CATSITRNEQFF
NA	TRBJ2-7	TRBV29-1	NA	TGCAGCGTTGAGTGGACAGTAGGGCCATACGAGCAGTACTTC	CSVEWTVGPYEQYF
NA	TRBJ2-3	TRBV7-9	few	TGTGCCAGCAGCTTCGGACAGCTCCTCACAGATACGCAGTATTTT	CASSFGQLLTDTQYF
TRBD2	TRBJ2-7	TRBV3-1	many	TGTGCCAGCAGCTCGCGCATGGCGGGAGTGGACTACGAGCAGTACTTC	CASSSRMAGVDYEQYF
TRBD1	TRBJ1-3	TRBV28	NA	TGTGCCGGCAGCGGGACAGGGTTCTCTCTCGGATATTTT	CAGSGTGFSLGYF
NA	TRBJ2-2	TRBV7-2	NA	TGTGCCAGCACCAATCCGGGGGGCGGAGGGGCCGGGGAGCTGTTTTTT	CASTNPGGGGAGELFF
TRBD2	TRBJ2-7	TRBV7-2	NA	TGTGCCAGCAGTTGGGTAGCGGGAGAAGGAGGGGAGCAGTACTTC	CASSWVAGEGGEQYF
NA	TRBJ2-7	TRBV5-1	NA	TGCGCCAGCAGTTCCGGGACAGCGGGCGAGCAGTACTTC	CASSSGTAGEQYF
NA	TRBJ1-3	TRBV6-1	NA	TGTGCCAGCCGAGGACCGACTTCTGGAAACACCATATATTTT	CASRGPTSGNTIYF
TRBD1	TRBJ2-2	TRBV2	many	TGTGCCAGCAGCATGACAGGGACGAACACCGGGGAGCTGTTTTTT	CASSMTGTNTGELFF
TRBD2	TRBJ2-5	TRBV28	many	TGTGCCAGCAACGGGAGGGCAGAGACCCAGTACTTC	CASNGRAETQYF
NA	TRBJ1-1	TRBV15	few	TGTGCCACCAGCAGAGATATTGGGCGTGAAGCTTTCTTT	CATSRDIGREAFF
NA	TRBJ2-2	TRBV30	NA	TGTGCCTGGAGTGTAGCTTCCGGGGAGCTGTTTTTT	CAWSVASGELFF
NA	TRBJ1-2	TRBV6-1	many	TGTGCCAGCAGTGAAGCGGGCCTTCCCTATGGCTACACCTTC	CASSEAGLPYGYTF
NA	TRBJ1-6	TRBV7-9	NA	TGTGCCAGCAGGCATACCCATTCTGGTAATTCACCCCTCCACTTT	CASRHTHSGNSPLHF
TRBD2	TRBJ2-2	TRBV9	few	TGTGCCAGCAGCGTACCACTAGCGGGAATGGCGAACACCGGGGAGCTGTTTTTT	CASSVPLAGMANTGELFF
NA	TRBJ2-5	TRBV15	many	TGTGCCACCAGCAGAGTTGAGGAGACCCAGTACTTC	CATSRVEETQYF
NA	TRBJ1-5	TRBV6-2/TRBV6-3	many	TGTGCCAGCAGTGAAGGTGCGGGTCAGCCCCAGCATTTT	CASSEGAGQPQHF
TRBD1	TRBJ2-1	TRBV10-2	NA	TGCGCCGGCAGTGAGTCGAGGGCAGGGGGCACTGAGCAGTTCTTC	CAGSESRAGGTEQFF
TRBD1	TRBJ2-7	TRBV6-1	many	TGTGCCAGCAGTGAAGGGACAGGACTCTACGAGCAGTACTTC	CASSEGTGLYEQYF
NA	TRBJ1-5	TRBV19	few	TGTGCCAGTAGTTTGGGGGAGAATCAGCCCCAGCATTTT	CASSLGENQPQHF
NA	TRBJ1-1	TRBV7-2	many	TGTGCCAGCAGCCCTGACGGCGCGTGGACTGAAGCTTTCTTT	CASSPDGAWTEAFF
TRBD2	TRBJ2-7	TRBV6-1	many	TGTGCCAGCAATCGAGCGGGAAGTTCCTACGAGCAGTACTTC	CASNRAGSSYEQYF
NA	TRBJ1-1	TRBV28	NA	TGTGCCAGTCAGGGGTCGGGGGGCCCCGAAGCTTTCTTT	CASQGSGGPEAFF
NA	TRBJ1-1	TRBV18	few	TGTGCCAGCTCACCACAGGGGGGAGACACTGAAGCTTTCTTT	CASSPQGGDTEAFF
TRBD1	TRBJ2-7	TRBV27	many	TGTGCCAGCGCTAGGCAGGGGGACCTCTACGAGCAGTACTTC	CASARQGDLYEQYF
TRBD1	TRBJ1-2	TRBV20-1	many	TGCAGTGCCGATCCCCCGGGACAGGCGGGGTACTACACCTTC	CSADPPGQAGYYTF
NA	TRBJ2-5	TRBV5-1	few	TGCGCCAGCAGCTTGGAGCCTGGAACGAGCCAAGAGACCCAGTACTTC	CASSLEPGTSQETQYF
NA	TRBJ2-2	TRBV20-1	NA	TGCAGTGCTAGAGACGCGGGGTTGAACACCGGGGAGCTGTTTTTT	CSARDAGLNTGELFF
TRBD1	TRBJ2-5	TRBV7-6	few	TGTGCCAGCACCTCGGCCGGGACAGGGAGGCTCGGGACCCAGTACTTC	CASTSAGTGRLGTQYF
NA	TRBJ1-5	TRBV24-1	many	TGTGCCACCAGTGCGGGGTTGGGGAGCAATCAGCCCCAGCATTTT	CATSAGLGSNQPQHF
TRBD1	TRBJ2-5	TRBV20-1	few	TGCAGTGCTAGAGATTCCCAGGGACAGAGGATGGTTGAAGAGACCCAGTACTTC	CSARDSQGQRMVEETQYF
TRBD1	TRBJ1-2	TRBV2	many	TGTGCCAGCAGTGCCCTACGGACAGGGCAAGGCTACACCTTC	CASSALRTGQGYTF
NA	TRBJ2-1	TRBV6-5	few	TGTGCCAGCAGTTACTCGAGTAATGATGAGCAGTTCTTC	CASSYSSNDEQFF